These T cell receptor beta chains were read from a single sample in a study of cytomegalovirus exposure and HLA in healthy donors. Some clones are missing from TCRdb's copy, which holds only in-frame ones; the method was immunoSEQ multiplex PCR. This table has 90,000 to 100,000 clones, 82% appearing once. The sample consisted of PBMCs. These receptors all come from a man aged 45-65 years in good health and CMV-seronegative. CDR3s include the opening cysteine and the closing phenylalanine or tryptophan. A D gene is named only where the DNA matches it firmly. Clone size is given for some rows only: seen once, a few or many times, or a class if the clone is expanded.

CASSPRTGGYTEAFF	TGTGCCAGCAGTCCTCGGACAGGGGGGTACACTGAAGCTTTCTTT	TRBD1	TRBV6-5	TRBJ1-1	NA
CASSLVSGGVVYF	TGTGCCAGCAGCTTAGTCTCTGGAGGCGTCGTGTATTTT	NA	TRBV7-8	TRBJ2-3	NA
CASSRPGQGNTEAFF	TGTGCCAGTAGTCGCCCGGGACAGGGGAACACTGAAGCTTTCTTT	TRBD1	TRBV19	TRBJ1-1	NA
CASSPTDKAGANVLTF	TGTGCCAGCAGCCCAACGGACAAGGCTGGGGCCAACGTCCTGACTTTC	NA	TRBV4-2	TRBJ2-6	few
CASTPRGATGGKNIQYF	TGTGCCAGTACCCCCCGGGGGGCGACAGGGGGCAAAAACATTCAGTACTTC	TRBD1	TRBV19	TRBJ2-4	NA
CASSEADRETQYF	TGTGCCAGCAGTGAAGCGGACAGGGAGACCCAGTACTTC	TRBD1	TRBV6-1	TRBJ2-5	NA
CASSLSPPKPGELFF	TGTGCCAGCAGTTTATCCCCCCCAAAGCCCGGGGAGCTGTTTTTT	NA	TRBV28	TRBJ2-2	few
CASSAETGARQYF	TGCGCCAGCAGTGCGGAGACAGGGGCTCGGCAGTACTTC	TRBD1	TRBV10-1	TRBJ2-7	NA
CASSPQRGQETQYF	TGTGCCAGCAGCCCACAGCGGGGCCAAGAGACCCAGTACTTC	TRBD2	TRBV7-2	TRBJ2-5	NA
CASRRGGYTTGELFF	TGTGCCAGCAGGAGAGGCGGGTACACCACCGGGGAGCTGTTTTTT	NA	TRBV2	TRBJ2-2	NA
CASSEEGGPPPGELFF	TGTGCCAGCAGTGAGGAGGGAGGGCCCCCCCCCGGGGAGCTGTTTTTT	TRBD2	TRBV2	TRBJ2-2	NA
CGAGGNEQFF	TGTGGAGCCGGGGGCAATGAGCAGTTCTTC	NA	TRBV28	TRBJ2-1	NA
CAWSRLAGVEQYF	TGTGCCTGGAGCCGCCTAGCGGGAGTCGAGCAGTACTTC	TRBD2	TRBV30	TRBJ2-7	once
CASSRPDRGETQYF	TGTGCCAGCAGCCGACCGGACAGGGGAGAGACCCAGTACTTC	TRBD1	TRBV7-2	TRBJ2-5	NA
CASSSLDSAPMNTEAFF	TGTGCCAGCAGTTCCCTGGACTCCGCCCCAATGAACACTGAAGCTTTCTTT	NA	TRBV28	TRBJ1-1	NA
CASSQGRGGIAKNIQYF	TGCGCCAGCAGCCAGGGGCGGGGGGGTATAGCCAAAAACATTCAGTACTTC	TRBD2	TRBV4-1	TRBJ2-4	NA
CASSLYGRGEDGYTF	TGTGCCAGCAGCTTATATGGCAGGGGAGAGGATGGCTACACCTTC	NA	TRBV7-3	TRBJ1-2	NA
CASSRRDFYGYTF	TGTGCCAGCAGCCGCCGTGACTTTTATGGCTACACCTTC	NA	TRBV28	TRBJ1-2	NA
CASSPYRQGTEAFF	TGTGCCAGCAGTCCTTACCGCCAGGGTACTGAAGCTTTCTTT	NA	TRBV28	TRBJ1-1	NA
CATSKRREDAGELFF	TGTGCCACCAGCAAAAGAAGGGAGGATGCCGGGGAGCTGTTTTTT	NA	TRBV15	TRBJ2-2	NA
CASSLASGYLTTEAFF	TGTGCCAGCAGCTTAGCGTCAGGGTATTTGACCACTGAAGCTTTCTTT	NA	TRBV27	TRBJ1-1	once
CASSSMDRQNEQYF	TGCGCCAGCAGCTCGATGGACAGGCAGAACGAGCAGTACTTC	TRBD1	TRBV5-1	TRBJ2-7	NA
CASSSPHTSVYNEQFF	TGTGCCAGCAGTTCCCCCCATACTAGCGTCTACAATGAGCAGTTCTTC	TRBD2	TRBV28	TRBJ2-1	few
CASSTRTGSTPTPYNEQFF	TGTGCCAGCAGCACTCGGACAGGATCCACCCCCACACCCTACAATGAGCAGTTCTTC	TRBD1	TRBV9	TRBJ2-1	once
CASSPGQGTEAFF	TGTGCCAGTAGCCCGGGACAGGGCACTGAAGCTTTCTTT	TRBD1	TRBV19	TRBJ1-1	once
CSVERGGELFF	TGCAGCGTGGAAAGGGGCGGGGAGCTGTTTTTT	NA	TRBV29-1	TRBJ2-2	NA
CASSPGGMNEKLFF	TGTGCCAGCAGCCCGGGAGGGATGAATGAAAAACTGTTTTTT	NA	TRBV7-2	TRBJ1-4	NA
CASSMGPGLTLETQYF	TGTGCCAGTAGTATGGGACCGGGACTAACCTTGGAGACCCAGTACTTC	TRBD2	TRBV19	TRBJ2-5	NA
CASSPLPRTGGGYEQYF	TGTGCCAGCAGCCCGCTCCCTAGGACAGGGGGCGGCTACGAGCAGTACTTC	TRBD1	TRBV11-1	TRBJ2-7	once
CASSQGVEQGKAFF	TGTGCCAGCAGCCAAGGGGTCGAGCAGGGGAAAGCTTTCTTT	NA	TRBV14	TRBJ1-1	NA
CASSLTYSPIANEQFF	TGTGCCAGCAGTTTAACATATAGCCCGATTGCCAATGAGCAGTTCTTC	NA	TRBV28	TRBJ2-1	NA
CASSSWTGGEVGELFF	TGTGCCAGCAGCTCATGGACAGGGGGCGAGGTCGGGGAGCTGTTTTTT	TRBD1	TRBV11-3	TRBJ2-2	NA
CASRRVLYNEQFF	TGTGCCAGCAGGCGGGTCTTGTACAATGAGCAGTTCTTC	NA	TRBV7-2	TRBJ2-1	NA
CASSWAIGSGVRTFYEQYF	TGTGCCAGCAGTTGGGCCATCGGGTCGGGCGTTCGGACATTCTACGAGCAGTACTTC	NA	TRBV28	TRBJ2-7	NA
CASSLLAGESYNEQFF	TGCGCCAGCAGCCTTTTAGCGGGAGAAAGCTACAATGAGCAGTTCTTC	TRBD2	TRBV5-1	TRBJ2-1	NA
CASSEKKTSGSYNEQFF	TGTGCCAGCAGTGAAAAGAAAACTAGCGGTTCCTACAATGAGCAGTTCTTC	TRBD2	TRBV25-1	TRBJ2-1	NA
CASSRYGGEGTDTQYF	TGCGCCAGCAGCCGCTACGGGGGGGAGGGCACAGATACGCAGTATTTT	TRBD2	TRBV4-3	TRBJ2-3	NA
CASSLRGGGTDTQYF	TGTGCCAGCAGTCTTCGAGGGGGTGGCACAGATACGCAGTATTTT	NA	TRBV28	TRBJ2-3	NA
CASSPGRGGANTEAFF	TGTGCCAGCAGCCCGGGACGGGGAGGGGCGAACACTGAAGCTTTCTTT	NA	TRBV5-8	TRBJ1-1	NA
CASALAGVGTDTQYF	TGTGCCAGCGCACTAGCGGGCGTTGGCACAGATACGCAGTATTTT	TRBD2	TRBV18	TRBJ2-3	NA
CASSNPGIPETQYF	TGTGCCAGTAGTAACCCGGGGATCCCGGAGACCCAGTACTTC	NA	TRBV19	TRBJ2-5	NA
CASSFNRGLNNEQFF	TGTGCCAGCAGCTTTAACAGGGGGCTGAACAATGAGCAGTTCTTC	TRBD1	TRBV11-2	TRBJ2-1	NA
CATSGRAPDEQFF	TGTGCCACCAGCGGGAGGGCCCCGGATGAGCAGTTCTTC	TRBD2	TRBV10-3	TRBJ2-1	NA
CSVVQGAETQYF	TGCAGCGTTGTGCAGGGGGCCGAGACCCAGTACTTC	TRBD1	TRBV29-1	TRBJ2-5	NA
CAGGKGAYYGYTF	TGTGCCGGGGGGAAAGGGGCCTACTATGGCTACACCTTC	NA	TRBV2	TRBJ1-2	NA
CAWSVKLTPYEQYF	TGTGCCTGGAGTGTAAAACTTACTCCCTACGAGCAGTACTTC	NA	TRBV30	TRBJ2-7	NA